Each of the 16 T cell receptor beta chains below was sequenced from the same sample in a study of T cell responses to AZD1222 COVID-19 vaccine (dated by TCRdb to the early 2020s). Libraries came from the immunoSEQ multiplex PCR assay. Held by TCRdb, this immuneACCESS table contains in-frame sequences only and omits some clones. Under half of the omission traces to an unresolved V gene where checked; the cause of the rest is unknown. Within this sample are approximately 260,000 clones, with more than 80% of them counted one time only. Jointly, the top ten make up around 0.6% of the sample. Interpreted using the paper, the time point label stands for: baseline before first vaccination. The sequenced sample was peripheral blood, obtained on day 0 of AZD1222 vaccination. The receptors come from an adult in good health.

The chain combines TRBV2 with TRBJ1-1; D is uncertain. Germline CDR1 reads SNHLY; CDR2 reads FYNNEI. The CDR3 loop spans 13 amino acids. The V end was cut by 2 bases, the J end by 4 bases, with 8 bases between. The CDR3 region has the DNA TGTGCCAGCAGTGAACTTCACCTCACTGAAGCTTTCTTT. This translates into CASSELHLTEAFF.

This rearrangement joins TRBV19 to TRBJ1-3; D gene ambiguous. Germline V gene data show CDR1 as LNHDA and CDR2 as SQIVND (reference sequence). This CDR3 has 16 residues. V lost 4 bases to trimming and J lost 3 bases, with 16 bases between them. The CDR3 region is CASSKGSRRDGNTIYF. Here the CDR3 DNA reads TGTGCCAGTAGTAAGGGCAGCAGGCGGGATGGAAACACCATATATTTT.

V gene TRBV5-1 combines with J gene TRBJ2-2; no clear D. This CDR3 spans 14 amino acids. The germline V and J ends were trimmed by 4 bases and 1 base, with 8 bases remaining between them. Germline values: CDR1 SGHRS, CDR2 YFSETQ. The CDR3 here is CASSRDGNTGELFF. The CDR3 coding sequence is TGCGCCAGCAGCCGCGACGGGAACACCGGGGAGCTGTTTTTT.

The chain joins TRBV6-6 to TRBJ2-7, with 9 bases identical to TRBD2. The V segment lost 5 bases and the J segment 4 bases; nucleotides outside the gene matches: 15. This CDR3 spans 17 amino acids. Germline CDR1 reads MNHNY; CDR2 reads SVGAGI (reference sequence). The DNA of the CDR3 is TGTGCCAGCAGTCCCCCGTATGGCGGGGGGGCCTCGTACGAGCAGTACTTC. This encodes CASSPPYGGGASYEQYF.

In its sample, this clone was seen once. The genes are TRBV10-2 and TRBJ2-2; the match to TRBD1 covers 7 bases. CDR3 length: 11 amino acids. V trimming: 8 bases; J trimming: 6 bases; junction bases outside the gene matches: 0. Per the germline V gene, CDR1 is WSHSY and CDR2 is SAAADI. CDR3 residues: CASQGAGELFF. The CDR3 DNA sequence: TGCGCCAGCCAGGGGGCCGGGGAGCTGTTTTTT.

The chain uses TRBV28 and TRBJ2-2; 8 bases fit TRBD1. V gave up 11 bases and J gave up 1 base; unmatched junction bases: 3. The CDR3 has 13 amino acids. In germline, CDR1 is MDHEN, CDR2 SYDVKM. The CDR3 DNA sequence: TGTGCCGGGGGGACAGGGAACACCGGGGAGCTGTTTTTT. Protein: CAGGTGNTGELFF.

The chain carries TRBV30 and TRBJ1-1; D uncertain. The germline V and J ends were trimmed by 2 bases and 0 bases, with 16 bases remaining between them. From germline, CDR1 is GTSNPN and CDR2 SVGIG (reference sequence). The CDR3 length is 16 residues. The CDR3 bases are TGTGCCTGGAGTCAACTAAGCAGACCGATGAACACTGAAGCTTTCTTT. It codes for CAWSQLSRPMNTEAFF.

Here the CDR3 DNA reads TGTGCCAGCAGTTTAACCGGGGGGCTCGCTCAGCCCCAGCATTTT. Residues: CASSLTGGLAQPQHF. V gene TRBV28 combines with J gene TRBJ1-5; tentatively, D is TRBD1 (6 bases). The CDR3 is made up of 15 amino acids. V dropped 2 bases and J dropped 6 bases, with 14 bases sitting between them. Germline CDR1 reads MDHEN; CDR2 reads SYDVKM.

The CDR3 DNA reads as TGCGCCAGCAGCCCCAAGTCAATGAACACTGAAGCTTTCTTT. Protein product: CASSPKSMNTEAFF. This chain links TRBV4-1 with TRBJ1-1; no definite D call. Germline V lookup: CDR1 MGHRA, CDR2 YSYEKL. This CDR3 region has 14 residues. Trimming left V 4 bases short and J 0 bases short, with 9 bases between.

This sequence joins TRBV11-1 and TRBJ2-7, with 9 bases aligning to TRBD1. CDR1 is SGHAT and CDR2 is FQDESV in the germline V gene (reference sequence). V lost 5 bases, J lost 2 bases, and 7 bases stayed unmatched. The CDR3 covers 15 residues. CDR3 protein: CASSPRDRVPYEQYF. For the CDR3, the DNA is TGTGCCAGCAGCCCGCGGGACAGGGTACCCTACGAGCAGTACTTC.

This clone appeared once. This CDR3 is also generated by other DNA sequences in the sample. This rearrangement joins TRBV5-4 to TRBJ1-4; D remains unclear. Germline assignment: CDR1 SGHNT and CDR2 YYREEE (reference sequence). V lost 0 bases and J lost 0, with 6 bases in between. The CDR3 runs 15 residues. The CDR3 nucleotides read TGTGCCAGCAGCTTGGGGGGTTCAACTAATGAAAAACTGTTTTTT. Its translation: CASSLGGSTNEKLFF.

The rearrangement uses TRBV1 and TRBJ2-3; the table's D call, TRBD2, has no DNA check behind it. TRBV1 corresponds to a pseudogene. This CDR3 contains 16 residues. CDR3 in DNA: TGCACCAGCAGCCCCTTATTGCGGGGGGGCACAGATACGCAGTATTTT. Encoded protein: CTSSPLLRGGTDTQYF.

This clone appeared once. This chain connects TRBV20-1 to TRBJ1-4; D unclear. This CDR3 is 11 amino acids long. In germline, CDR1 is DFQATT, CDR2 SNEGSKA (reference sequence). CDR3 in DNA: TGCAGGGGCGGGAGGTTGGAAAAACTGTTTTTT. Translating gives CRGGRLEKLFF.

The rearrangement uses TRBV5-1 and TRBJ2-1; weak D call: TRBD1 (6 bases). This CDR3 contains 14 residues. V lost 4 bases and J lost 7, with 15 bases in between. From germline, CDR1 is SGHRS and CDR2 YFSETQ. This chain's CDR3 is CASSLGQQANEQFF. CDR3 nucleotide sequence: TGCGCCAGCAGCCTTGGACAGCAAGCGAATGAGCAGTTCTTC. Full variable domain (outside the CDR3, taken from reference TRBV5-1 and TRBJ2-1): KAGVTQTPRYLIKTRGQQVTLSCSPISGHRSVSWYQQTPGQGLQFLFEYFSETQRNKGNFPGRFSGRQFSNSRSEMNVSTLELGDSALYLCASSLGQQANEQFFGPGTRLTVL.

The chain is built from TRBV19 and TRBJ2-7; possible D gene TRBD1, 6 bases. Trimming shortened V by 1 base and J by 3 bases, and 13 bases separated the two germline ends. Germline assignment: CDR1 LNHDA and CDR2 SQIVND (reference sequence). This CDR3 is built from 15 residues. CDR3 residues: CASSIAPGADYEQYF. The CDR3 nucleotides are TGTGCCAGTAGTATAGCTCCAGGGGCCGACTACGAGCAGTACTTC.

This clone was seen just once. At one end the junction does not follow the germline gene, possibly because of a read error. The chain is built from TRBV28 and TRBJ2-7, with D uncertain. CDR1 is MDHEN and CDR2 is SYDVKM in the germline V gene. The CDR3 extends over 14 amino acids. The CDR3 sequence: CASSLSRRTYPVPF. DNA for the CDR3: TGTGCCAGCAGTTTGTCTCGTCGGACGTACCCCGTTCCATTC.